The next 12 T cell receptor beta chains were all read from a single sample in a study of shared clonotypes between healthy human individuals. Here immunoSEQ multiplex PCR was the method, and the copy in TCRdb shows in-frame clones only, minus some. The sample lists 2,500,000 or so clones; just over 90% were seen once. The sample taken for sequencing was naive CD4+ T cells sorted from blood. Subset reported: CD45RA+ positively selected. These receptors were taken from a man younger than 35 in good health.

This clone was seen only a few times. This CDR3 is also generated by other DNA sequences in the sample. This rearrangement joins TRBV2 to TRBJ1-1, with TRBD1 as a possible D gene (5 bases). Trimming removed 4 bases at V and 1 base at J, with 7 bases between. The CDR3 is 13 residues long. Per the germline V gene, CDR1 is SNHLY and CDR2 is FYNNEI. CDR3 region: CASSVTGNTEAFF. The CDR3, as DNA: TGTGCCAGCAGTGTTACAGGGAACACTGAAGCTTTCTTT.

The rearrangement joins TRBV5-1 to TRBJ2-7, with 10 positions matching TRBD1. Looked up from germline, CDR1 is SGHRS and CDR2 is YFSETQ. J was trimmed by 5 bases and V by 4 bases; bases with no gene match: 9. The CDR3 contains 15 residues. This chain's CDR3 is CASSPGTGVGHEQYF. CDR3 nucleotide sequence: TGCGCCAGCAGCCCAGGGACAGGGGTTGGTCACGAGCAGTACTTC.

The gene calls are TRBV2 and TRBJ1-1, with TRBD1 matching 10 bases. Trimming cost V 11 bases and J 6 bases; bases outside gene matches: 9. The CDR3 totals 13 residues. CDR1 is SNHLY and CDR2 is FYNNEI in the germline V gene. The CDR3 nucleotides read TGTGCCGCACGACAGGGGGCTATCGCTGAAGCTTTCTTT. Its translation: CAARQGAIAEAFF.

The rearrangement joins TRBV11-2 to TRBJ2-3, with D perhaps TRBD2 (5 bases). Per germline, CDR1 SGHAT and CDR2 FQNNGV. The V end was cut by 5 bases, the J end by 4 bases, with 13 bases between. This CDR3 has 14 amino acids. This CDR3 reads CASSLERVSDTQYF. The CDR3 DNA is TGTGCCAGCAGCCTGGAGAGGGTCTCAGATACGCAGTATTTT.

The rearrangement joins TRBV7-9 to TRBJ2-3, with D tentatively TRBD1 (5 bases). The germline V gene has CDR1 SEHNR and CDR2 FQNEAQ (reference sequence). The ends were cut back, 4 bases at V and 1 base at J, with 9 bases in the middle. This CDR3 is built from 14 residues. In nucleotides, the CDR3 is TGTGCCAGCAGCTCAGTAGGGGGCACAGATACGCAGTATTTT. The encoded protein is CASSSVGGTDTQYF.

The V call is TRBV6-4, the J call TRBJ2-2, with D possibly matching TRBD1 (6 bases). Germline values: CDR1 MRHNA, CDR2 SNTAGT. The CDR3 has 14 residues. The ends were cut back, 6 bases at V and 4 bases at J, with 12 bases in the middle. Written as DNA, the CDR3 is TGTGCCAGCAGCCCAAGGGACATCACCGGGGAGCTGTTTTTT. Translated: CASSPRDITGELFF.

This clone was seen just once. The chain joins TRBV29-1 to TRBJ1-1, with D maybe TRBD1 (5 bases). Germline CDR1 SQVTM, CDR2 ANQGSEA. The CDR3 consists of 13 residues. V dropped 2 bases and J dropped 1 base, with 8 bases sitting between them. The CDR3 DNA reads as TGCAGCGTTGAAACCGACAGGAACACTGAAGCTTTCTTT. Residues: CSVETDRNTEAFF.

The CDR3 bases are TGCGCCAGCAGCTTAAGGACAGGAACAAACTATGGCTACACCTTC. Amino acid sequence: CASSLRTGTNYGYTF. The V gene is TRBV5-1, the J gene TRBJ1-2; 7 positions agree with TRBD1. The CDR3 runs to 15 residues. Germline V gene lookup returns CDR1 SGHRS and CDR2 YFSETQ. V was clipped by 2 bases and J by 2 bases; unmatched bases: 6. Variable domain in full (rest from reference TRBV5-1 and TRBJ1-2): KAGVTQTPRYLIKTRGQQVTLSCSPISGHRSVSWYQQTPGQGLQFLFEYFSETQRNKGNFPGRFSGRQFSNSRSEMNVSTLELGDSALYLCASSLRTGTNYGYTFGSGTRLTVV.

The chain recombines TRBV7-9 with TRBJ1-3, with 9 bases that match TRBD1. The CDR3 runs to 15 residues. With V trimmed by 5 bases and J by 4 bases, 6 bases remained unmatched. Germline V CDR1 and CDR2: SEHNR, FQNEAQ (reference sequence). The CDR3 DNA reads TGTGCCAGCAGCCCGGGACAGGGTGACGGAAACACCATATATTTT. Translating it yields CASSPGQGDGNTIYF. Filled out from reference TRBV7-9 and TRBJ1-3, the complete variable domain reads DTGVSQNPRHKITKRGQNVTFRCDPISEHNRLYWYRQTLGQGPEFLTYFQNEAQLEKSRLLSDRFSAERPKGSFSTLEIQRTEQGDSAMYLCASSPGQGDGNTIYFGEGSWLTVV.

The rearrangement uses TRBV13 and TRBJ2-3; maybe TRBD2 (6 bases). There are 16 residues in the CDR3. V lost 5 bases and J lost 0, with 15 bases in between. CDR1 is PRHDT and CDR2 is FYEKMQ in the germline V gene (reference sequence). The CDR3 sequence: CASSRGWSGSTDTQYF. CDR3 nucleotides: TGTGCCAGCAGCCGAGGATGGAGCGGGAGCACAGATACGCAGTATTTT.

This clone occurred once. The CDR3 DNA is TGTGCCCTCAGCCAGGAGGGCCTAAACACCGGGGAGCTGTTTTTT. The encoded protein is CALSQEGLNTGELFF. This chain joins TRBV7-9 and TRBJ2-2; possibly TRBD2 for D (6 bases). The ends were cut back, 11 bases at V and 2 bases at J, with 18 bases in the middle. CDR1 SEHNR and CDR2 FQNEAQ come from the germline V gene (reference sequence). CDR3 length: 15 residues. Looking up the rest from reference TRBV7-9 and TRBJ2-2 gives the full variable domain: DTGVSQNPRHKITKRGQNVTFRCDPISEHNRLYWYRQTLGQGPEFLTYFQNEAQLEKSRLLSDRFSAERPKGSFSTLEIQRTEQGDSAMYLCALSQEGLNTGELFFGEGSRLTVL.

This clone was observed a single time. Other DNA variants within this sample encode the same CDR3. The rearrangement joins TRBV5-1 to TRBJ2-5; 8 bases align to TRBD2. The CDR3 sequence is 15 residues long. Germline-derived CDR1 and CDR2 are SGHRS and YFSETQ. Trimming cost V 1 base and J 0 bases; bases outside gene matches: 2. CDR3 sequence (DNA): TGCGCCAGCAGCTTGACTAGCGGATACCAAGAGACCCAGTACTTC. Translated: CASSLTSGYQETQYF.